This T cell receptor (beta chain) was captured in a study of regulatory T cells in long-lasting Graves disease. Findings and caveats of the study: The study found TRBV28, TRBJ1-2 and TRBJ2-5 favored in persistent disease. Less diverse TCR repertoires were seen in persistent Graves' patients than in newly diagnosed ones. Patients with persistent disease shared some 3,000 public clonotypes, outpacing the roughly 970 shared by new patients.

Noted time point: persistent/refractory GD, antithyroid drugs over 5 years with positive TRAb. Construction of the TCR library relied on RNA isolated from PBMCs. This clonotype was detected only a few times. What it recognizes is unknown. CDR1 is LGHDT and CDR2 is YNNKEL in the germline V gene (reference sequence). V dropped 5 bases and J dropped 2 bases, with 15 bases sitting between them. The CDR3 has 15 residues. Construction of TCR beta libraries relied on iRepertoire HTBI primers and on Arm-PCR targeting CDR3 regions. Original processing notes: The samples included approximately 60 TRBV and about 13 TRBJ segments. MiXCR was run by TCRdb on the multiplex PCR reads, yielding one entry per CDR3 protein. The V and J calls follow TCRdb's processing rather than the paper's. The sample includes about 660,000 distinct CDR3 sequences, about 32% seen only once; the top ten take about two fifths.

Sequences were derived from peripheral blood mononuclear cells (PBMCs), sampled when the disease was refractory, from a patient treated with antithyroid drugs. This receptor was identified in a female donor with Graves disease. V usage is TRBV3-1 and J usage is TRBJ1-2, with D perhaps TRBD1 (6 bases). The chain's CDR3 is CASSSRIDRNYGYTF. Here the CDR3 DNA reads TGTGCCAGCAGCTCCCGCATCGACAGGAACTATGGCTACACCTTC.